The sequence of this T cell receptor beta chain was determined in a study of T-cell memory formation after mild COVID-19. TCRdb re-called the 5' RACE reads through MiXCR, storing one row per CDR3 protein. The sample lists under 300,000 distinct CDR3 sequences, around 15% occurring once. V dropped 3 bases and J dropped 6; count of bases not matched to a gene: 7. Looked up from germline, CDR1 is SGHKS and CDR2 is YYEKEE (reference sequence). CDR3 size: 16 residues. This clonotype was obtained from a man between 18 and 29 years old who had mild COVID-19 (a few samples of this study predate the infection). Cell type and time point are not known. The chain has TRBV5-5 and TRBJ2-1, with TRBD2 matching over 12 bases. Sequencing was done on a sample of PBMCs or a T cell subset sorted from them (not recorded which). The CDR3 DNA follows: TGTGCCAGCAGCTCTAAACCTAGCGGGGGGGCCAATGAGCAGTTCTTC. Its protein is CASSSKPSGGANEQFF.